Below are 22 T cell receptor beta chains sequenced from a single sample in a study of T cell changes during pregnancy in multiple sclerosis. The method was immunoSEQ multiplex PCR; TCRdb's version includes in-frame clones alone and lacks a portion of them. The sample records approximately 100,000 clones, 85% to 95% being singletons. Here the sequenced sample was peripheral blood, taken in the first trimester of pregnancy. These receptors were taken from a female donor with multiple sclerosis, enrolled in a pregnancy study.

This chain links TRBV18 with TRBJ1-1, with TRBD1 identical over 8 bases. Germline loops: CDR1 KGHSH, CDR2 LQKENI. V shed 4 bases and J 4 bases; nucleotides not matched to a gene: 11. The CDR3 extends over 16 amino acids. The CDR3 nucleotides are TGTGCCAGCTCACTACTATCAATTGACAGGGGCACTGAAGCTTTCTTT. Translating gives CASSLLSIDRGTEAFF.

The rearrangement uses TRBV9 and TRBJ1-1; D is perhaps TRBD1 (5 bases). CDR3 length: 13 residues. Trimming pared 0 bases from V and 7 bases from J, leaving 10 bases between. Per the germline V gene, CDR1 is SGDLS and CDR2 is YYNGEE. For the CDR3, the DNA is TGTGCCAGCAGCGTAGACAGGCAGGGTGAAGCTTTCTTT. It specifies CASSVDRQGEAFF.

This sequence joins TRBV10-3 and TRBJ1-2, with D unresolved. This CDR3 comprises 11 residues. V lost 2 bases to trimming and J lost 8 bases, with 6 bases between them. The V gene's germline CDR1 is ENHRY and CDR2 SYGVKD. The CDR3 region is CAISEIQGYTF. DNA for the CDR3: TGTGCCATCAGTGAGATACAAGGCTACACCTTC.

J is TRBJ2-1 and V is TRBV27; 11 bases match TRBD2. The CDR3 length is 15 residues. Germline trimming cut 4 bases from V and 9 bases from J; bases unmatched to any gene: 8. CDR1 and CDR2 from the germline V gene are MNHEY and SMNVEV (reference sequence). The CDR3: CASSYTSGGRGEQFF. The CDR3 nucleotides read TGTGCCAGCAGTTATACTAGCGGGGGCCGGGGTGAGCAGTTCTTC.

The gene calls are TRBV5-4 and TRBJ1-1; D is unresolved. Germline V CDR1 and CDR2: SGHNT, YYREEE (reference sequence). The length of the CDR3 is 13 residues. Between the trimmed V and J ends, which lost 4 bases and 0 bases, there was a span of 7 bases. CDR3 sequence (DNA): TGTGCCAGCAGCGATACAGTGAACACTGAAGCTTTCTTT. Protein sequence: CASSDTVNTEAFF.

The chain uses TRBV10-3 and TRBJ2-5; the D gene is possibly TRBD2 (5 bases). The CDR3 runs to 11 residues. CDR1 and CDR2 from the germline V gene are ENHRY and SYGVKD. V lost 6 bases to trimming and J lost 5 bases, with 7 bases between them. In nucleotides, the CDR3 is TGTGCCATCAGCCGAGGGGAGACCCAGTACTTC. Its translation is CAISRGETQYF.

The CDR3 region has the DNA TGTGCCATCAGTGAGTCCCCTCTTCTCCGCGACAGGCTTGCCACGAACACTGAAGCTTTCTTT. It specifies CAISESPLLRDRLATNTEAFF. The chain joins TRBV10-3 to TRBJ1-1, with D maybe TRBD1 (6 bases). Between the trimmed V and J ends, which lost 0 bases and 1 base, there was a span of 27 bases. CDR3 length equals 21 residues. CDR1 is ENHRY, CDR2 SYGVKD, per germline.

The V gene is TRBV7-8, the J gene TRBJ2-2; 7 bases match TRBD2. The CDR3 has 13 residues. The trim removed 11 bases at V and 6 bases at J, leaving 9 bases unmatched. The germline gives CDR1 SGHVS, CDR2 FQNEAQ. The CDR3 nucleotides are TGTGCCGGGGGGGGGAGGGGTCCCGGGGAGCTGTTTTTT. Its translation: CAGGGRGPGELFF.

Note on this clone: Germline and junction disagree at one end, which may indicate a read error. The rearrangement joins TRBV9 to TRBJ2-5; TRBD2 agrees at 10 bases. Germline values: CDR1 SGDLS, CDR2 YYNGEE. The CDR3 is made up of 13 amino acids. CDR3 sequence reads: CASSGGPAETQYF. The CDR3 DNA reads TGTGCCAGTAGCGGGGGGCCCGCCGAGACCCAGTACTTC. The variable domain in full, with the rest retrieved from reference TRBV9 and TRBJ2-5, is DSGVTQTPKHLITATGQRVTLRCSPRSGDLSVYWYQQSLDQGLQFLIQYYNGEERAKGNILERFSAQQFPDLHSELNLSSLELGDSALYFCASSGGPAETQYFGPGTRLLVL.

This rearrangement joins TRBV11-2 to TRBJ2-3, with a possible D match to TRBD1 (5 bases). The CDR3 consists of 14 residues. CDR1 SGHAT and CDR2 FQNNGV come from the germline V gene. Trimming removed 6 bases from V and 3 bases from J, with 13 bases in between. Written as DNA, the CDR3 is TGTGCCAGCAGACCATGGACACAGACAGATACGCAGTATTTT. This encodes CASRPWTQTDTQYF.

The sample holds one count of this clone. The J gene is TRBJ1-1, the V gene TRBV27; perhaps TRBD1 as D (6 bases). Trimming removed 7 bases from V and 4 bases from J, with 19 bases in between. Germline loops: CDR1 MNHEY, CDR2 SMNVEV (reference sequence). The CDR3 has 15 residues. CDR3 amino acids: CASKNTGMETTEAFF. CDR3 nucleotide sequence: TGTGCCAGCAAAAACACAGGGATGGAGACCACTGAAGCTTTCTTT.

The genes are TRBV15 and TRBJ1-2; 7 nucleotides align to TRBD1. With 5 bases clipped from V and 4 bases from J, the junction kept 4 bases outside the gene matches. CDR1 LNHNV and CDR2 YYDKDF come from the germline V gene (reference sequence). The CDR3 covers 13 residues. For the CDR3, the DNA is TGTGCCACCAGCCCGGACAGGACCTATGGCTACACCTTC. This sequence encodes CATSPDRTYGYTF. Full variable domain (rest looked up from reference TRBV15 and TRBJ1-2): DAMVIQNPRYQVTQFGKPVTLSCSQTLNHNVMYWYQQKSSQAPKLLFHYYDKDFNNEADTPDNFQSRRPNTSFCFLDIRSPGLGDTAMYLCATSPDRTYGYTFGSGTRLTVV.

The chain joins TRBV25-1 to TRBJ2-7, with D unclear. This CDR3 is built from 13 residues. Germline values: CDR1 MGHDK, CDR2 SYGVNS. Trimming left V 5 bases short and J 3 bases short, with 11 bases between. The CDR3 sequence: CASSNTNFYEQYF. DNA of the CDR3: TGTGCCAGCAGTAACACCAATTTCTACGAGCAGTACTTC.

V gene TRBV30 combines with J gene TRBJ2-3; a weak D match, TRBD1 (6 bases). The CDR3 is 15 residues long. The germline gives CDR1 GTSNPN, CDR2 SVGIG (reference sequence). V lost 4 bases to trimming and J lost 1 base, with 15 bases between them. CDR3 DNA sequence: TGTGCCTGGACCGTGGGTGGGGGCGGCACAGATACGCAGTATTTT. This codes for CAWTVGGGGTDTQYF.

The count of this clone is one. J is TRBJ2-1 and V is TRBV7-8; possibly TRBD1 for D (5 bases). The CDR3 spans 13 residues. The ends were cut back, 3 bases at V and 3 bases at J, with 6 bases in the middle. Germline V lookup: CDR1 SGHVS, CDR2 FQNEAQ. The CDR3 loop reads CASSFQGYNEQFF. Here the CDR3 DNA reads TGTGCCAGCAGCTTTCAGGGCTACAATGAGCAGTTCTTC. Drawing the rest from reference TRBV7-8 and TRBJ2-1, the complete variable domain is GAGVSQSPRYKVAKRGQDVALRCDPISGHVSLFWYQQALGQGPEFLTYFQNEAQLDKSGLPSDRFFAERPEGSVSTLKIQRTQQEDSAVYLCASSFQGYNEQFFGPGTRLTVL.

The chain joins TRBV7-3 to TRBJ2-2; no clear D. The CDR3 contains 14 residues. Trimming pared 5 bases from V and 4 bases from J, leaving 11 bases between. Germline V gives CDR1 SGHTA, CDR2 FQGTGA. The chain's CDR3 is CASSRGSSTGELFF. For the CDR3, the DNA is TGTGCCAGCAGCCGTGGATCTAGCACCGGGGAGCTGTTTTTT.

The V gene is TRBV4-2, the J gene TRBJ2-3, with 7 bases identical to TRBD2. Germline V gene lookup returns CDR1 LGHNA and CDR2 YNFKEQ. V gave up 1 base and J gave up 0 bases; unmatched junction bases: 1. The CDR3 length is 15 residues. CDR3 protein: CASSQGGGSTDTQYF. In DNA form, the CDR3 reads TGTGCCAGCAGCCAAGGGGGGGGGAGCACAGATACGCAGTATTTT.

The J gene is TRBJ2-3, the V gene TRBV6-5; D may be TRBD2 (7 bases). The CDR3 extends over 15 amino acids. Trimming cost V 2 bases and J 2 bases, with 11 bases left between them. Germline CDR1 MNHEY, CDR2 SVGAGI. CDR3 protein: CASSYGGGVTDTQYF. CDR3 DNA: TGTGCCAGCAGTTACGGCGGGGGCGTCACAGATACGCAGTATTTT.

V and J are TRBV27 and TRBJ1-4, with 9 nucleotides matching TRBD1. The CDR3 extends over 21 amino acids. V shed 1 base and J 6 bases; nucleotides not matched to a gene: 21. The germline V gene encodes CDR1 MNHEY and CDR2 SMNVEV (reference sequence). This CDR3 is CASSLFSTPGQGTIVDEKLFF. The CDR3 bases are TGTGCCAGCAGTTTATTTTCGACCCCGGGACAGGGTACGATTGTAGATGAAAAACTGTTTTTT.

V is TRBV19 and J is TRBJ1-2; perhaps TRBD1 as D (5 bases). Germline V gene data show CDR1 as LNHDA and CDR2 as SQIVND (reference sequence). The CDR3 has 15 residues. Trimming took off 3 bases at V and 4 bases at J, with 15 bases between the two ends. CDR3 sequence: CASSIQGPLGYGYTF. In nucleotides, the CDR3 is TGTGCCAGTAGTATCCAGGGCCCGCTAGGCTATGGCTACACCTTC.

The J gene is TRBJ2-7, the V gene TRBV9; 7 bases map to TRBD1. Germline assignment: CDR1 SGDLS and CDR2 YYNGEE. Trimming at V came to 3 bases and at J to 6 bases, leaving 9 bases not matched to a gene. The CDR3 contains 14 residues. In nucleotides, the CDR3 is TGTGCCAGCAGCGCCTCCGGACAGGCGTGCGAGCAGTACTTC. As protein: CASSASGQACEQYF.

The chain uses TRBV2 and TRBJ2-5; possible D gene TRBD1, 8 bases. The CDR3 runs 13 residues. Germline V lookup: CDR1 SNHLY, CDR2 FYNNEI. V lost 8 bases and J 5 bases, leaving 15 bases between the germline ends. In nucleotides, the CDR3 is TGTGCCAGCTACAGGGGGGAGGGGGAGACCCAGTACTTC. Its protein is CASYRGEGETQYF. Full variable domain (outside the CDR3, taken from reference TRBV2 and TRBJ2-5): EPEVTQTPSHQVTQMGQEVILRCVPISNHLYFYWYRQILGQKVEFLVSFYNNEISEKSEIFDDQFSVERPDGSNFTLKIRSTKLEDSAMYFCASYRGEGETQYFGPGTRLLVL.